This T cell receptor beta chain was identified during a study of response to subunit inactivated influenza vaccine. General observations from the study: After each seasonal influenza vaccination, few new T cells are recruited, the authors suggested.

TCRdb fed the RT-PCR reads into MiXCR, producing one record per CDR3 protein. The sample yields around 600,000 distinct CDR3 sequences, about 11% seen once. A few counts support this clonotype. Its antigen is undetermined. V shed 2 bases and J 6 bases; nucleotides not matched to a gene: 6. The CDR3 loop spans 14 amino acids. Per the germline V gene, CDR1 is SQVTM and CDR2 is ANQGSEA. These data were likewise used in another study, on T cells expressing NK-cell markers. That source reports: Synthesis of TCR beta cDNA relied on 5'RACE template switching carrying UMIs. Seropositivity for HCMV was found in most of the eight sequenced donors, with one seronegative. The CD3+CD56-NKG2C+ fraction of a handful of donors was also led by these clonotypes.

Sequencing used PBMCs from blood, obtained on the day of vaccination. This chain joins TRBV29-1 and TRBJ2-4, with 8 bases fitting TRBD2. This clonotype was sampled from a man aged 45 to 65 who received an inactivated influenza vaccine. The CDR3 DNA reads TGCAGCGTTGAAACCGGGGGGGCCGGAAACATTCAGTACTTC. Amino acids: CSVETGGAGNIQYF.